The T cell receptor beta chain described here comes from a study of T cell changes during pregnancy in multiple sclerosis. Method: immunoSEQ multiplex PCR; TCRdb's copy keeps in-frame clones and lacks some. In the table there are about 53,000 clones, 85% to 95% of which are singletons. Germline assignment: CDR1 ENHRY and CDR2 SYGVKD. V shed 2 bases, J shed 4 bases, and the junction held 10 bases outside the gene matches. The CDR3 is 17 residues long. This receptor was identified in a female donor with multiple sclerosis, enrolled in a pregnancy study. The rearrangement uses TRBV10-3 and TRBJ1-3; 8 bases are shared with TRBD1. The sequencing here drew on CD4+ T cells from peripheral blood mononuclear cells, taken in the third trimester of pregnancy. This CDR3 reads CAISEEGQVVMGNTIYF. CDR3 DNA: TGTGCCATCAGTGAGGAGGGACAGGTAGTAATGGGAAACACCATATATTTT.